Below are 18 T cell receptor beta chains sequenced from a single sample in a study of pediatric ulcerative colitis (dated by TCRdb to between 2018 and 2020). Receptor amplification or capture employed the immunoSEQ multiplex PCR assay. TCRdb carries this immuneACCESS record with in-frame sequences only. Its versions omit some clonotypes, under half of them owing to an unresolved V gene in the studies checked, with the rest unexplained. In this sample the table shows about 64,000 clones, roughly nine tenths of which occur a single time. The ten largest make up 3% to 4.5% of the sample. The sample was blood. The origin of the receptors is a boy between 10 and 17 years old with severe ulcerative colitis.

J is TRBJ2-2 and V is TRBV7-6; 7 positions agree with TRBD2. CDR1 and CDR2 from the germline V gene are SGHVS and FNYEAQ. The CDR3 loop spans 15 amino acids. J was trimmed by 1 base and V by 5 bases; bases with no gene match: 4. The CDR3: CASSTPGGNTGELFF. CDR3 nucleotides: TGTGCCAGCAGCACCCCGGGGGGGAACACCGGGGAGCTGTTTTTT.

CDR3 DNA: TGCAGCGTCGGCGACAGGGTCGGGGGCTACACCTTC. Its translation is CSVGDRVGGYTF. The chain carries TRBV29-1 and TRBJ1-2; TRBD1 matches at 7 bases. Per the germline V gene, CDR1 is SQVTM and CDR2 is ANQGSEA. The CDR3 spans 12 residues. Losses at the gene ends were 6 bases for V and 8 bases for J; bases not matched to a gene: 9.

For the CDR3, the DNA is TGTGCCAGCAGTCTTCAGCGGAGCTCCTACAATGAGCAGTTCTTC. This codes for CASSLQRSSYNEQFF. The rearrangement links TRBV6-6 to TRBJ2-1, with D perhaps matching TRBD2 (5 bases). This CDR3 is 15 amino acids long. V lost 5 bases to trimming and J lost 0 bases, with 11 bases between them. Germline V gives CDR1 MNHNY, CDR2 SVGAGI (reference sequence).

The chain has TRBV5-4 and TRBJ2-2, with 9 nucleotides matching TRBD2. J was trimmed by 0 bases and V by 2 bases; bases with no gene match: 2. The CDR3 spans 16 residues. Germline-derived CDR1 and CDR2 are SGHNT and YYREEE (reference sequence). Here the CDR3 reads CASSFPSGANTGELFF. In nucleotides, the CDR3 is TGTGCCAGCAGCTTTCCTAGCGGGGCGAACACCGGGGAGCTGTTTTTT.

This clone was picked up one time. This rearrangement joins TRBV10-3 to TRBJ2-3; the match to TRBD2 covers 9 bases. V was pared by 3 bases and J by 2 bases, with 3 bases of the junction left unmatched. CDR1 and CDR2 from the germline V gene are ENHRY and SYGVKD. This CDR3 has 15 amino acids. The CDR3 here is CAISDGTSSTDTQYF. CDR3 nucleotides: TGTGCCATCAGTGACGGGACTAGCTCCACAGATACGCAGTATTTT.

The chain employs TRBV2 and TRBJ2-7; a possible D gene is TRBD1 (5 bases). The CDR3 totals 14 residues. Germline V gives CDR1 SNHLY, CDR2 FYNNEI. Trimming removed 4 bases from V and 2 bases from J, with 12 bases in between. In DNA, the CDR3 is TGTGCCAGCAGTGTGCAGGGCCCGACCTACGAGCAGTACTTC. Amino acids: CASSVQGPTYEQYF. Based on the CDR3 plus reference TRBV2 and TRBJ2-7, the full variable domain is EPEVTQTPSHQVTQMGQEVILRCVPISNHLYFYWYRQILGQKVEFLVSFYNNEISEKSEIFDDQFSVERPDGSNFTLKIRSTKLEDSAMYFCASSVQGPTYEQYFGPGTRLTVT.

The chain combines TRBV6-4 with TRBJ2-1; TRBD2 matches at 9 bases. This CDR3 has 13 amino acids. Germline loops: CDR1 MRHNA, CDR2 SNTAGT. V gave up 4 bases and J gave up 6 bases; unmatched junction bases: 1. Written as DNA, the CDR3 is TGTGCCAGCAGTGTGCGGGAGGGCAATGAGCAGTTCTTC. This encodes CASSVREGNEQFF.

The CDR3 DNA reads as TGCGCCAGCAGCCCCGGGACAGGGGATTTTAGTGAGCAGTTCTTC. Its protein is CASSPGTGDFSEQFF. The V and J genes are TRBV4-3 and TRBJ2-1; 10 bases match TRBD1. The CDR3 totals 15 residues. The trim removed 4 bases at V and 9 bases at J, leaving 9 bases unmatched. Germline V gene sequence: CDR1 LGHNA, CDR2 YSLEER.

The chain has TRBV2 and TRBJ2-7; TRBD1 or TRBD2 may be the D gene (6 bases each). Between the trimmed V and J ends, which lost 4 bases and 4 bases, there was a span of 11 bases. The CDR3 has 13 residues. The germline CDR1 and CDR2 sequences are SNHLY and FYNNEI. The CDR3, as DNA: TGTGCCAGCAGTGTCCCGGGGGCTTACGAGCAGTACTTC. It codes for CASSVPGAYEQYF.

V is TRBV7-6 and J is TRBJ2-7; TRBD2 agrees at 7 bases. Germline V gene sequence: CDR1 SGHVS, CDR2 FNYEAQ. V dropped 3 bases and J dropped 6; count of bases not matched to a gene: 11. CDR3 length: 15 residues. Written as DNA, the CDR3 is TGTGCCAGCAGCTTTTCTGGGGCGGGAGAGGGCGAGCAGTACTTC. Encoded protein: CASSFSGAGEGEQYF. Using reference TRBV7-6 and TRBJ2-7 for the parts outside the CDR3, the full variable domain is GAGVSQSPRYKVTKRGQDVALRCDPISGHVSLYWYRQALGQGPEFLTYFNYEAQQDKSGLPNDRFSAERPEGSISTLTIQRTEQRDSAMYRCASSFSGAGEGEQYFGPGTRLTVT.

The CDR3 protein is CATSGRRDPIRVPSSPYEQYF. DNA for the CDR3: TGTGCCACCAGCGGACGCCGGGACCCTATCCGGGTGCCAAGCAGTCCCTACGAGCAGTACTTC. The chain employs TRBV15 and TRBJ2-7; D might be TRBD1 or TRBD2, each matching 5 bases. Between the trimmed V and J ends, which lost 5 bases and 2 bases, there was a span of 34 bases. Germline loops: CDR1 LNHNV, CDR2 YYDKDF (reference sequence). This CDR3 is 21 amino acids long.

The chain is built from TRBV6-1 and TRBJ2-1, with D maybe TRBD1 (5 bases). V was trimmed by 4 bases and J by 4 bases, leaving 11 bases between them. CDR1 is MNHNS, CDR2 SASEGT, per germline. This CDR3 spans 14 amino acids. The CDR3 bases are TGTGCCAGCAGTGGTAGGGGTAGATACAATGAGCAGTTCTTC. It specifies CASSGRGRYNEQFF.

The V and J genes are TRBV4-3 and TRBJ2-7, with D hard to call. The CDR3 has 15 residues. The ends were cut back, 0 bases at V and 2 bases at J, with 11 bases in the middle. Germline loops: CDR1 LGHNA, CDR2 YSLEER. The CDR3, as DNA: TGCGCCAGCAGCCAAGATCGCGCAGCTACCTACGAGCAGTACTTC. Translated: CASSQDRAATYEQYF.

This clone was seen a few times. This rearrangement joins TRBV11-1 to TRBJ1-1, with D perhaps matching TRBD1 (5 bases). V lost 6 bases and J lost 2, with 10 bases in between. This CDR3 contains 13 residues. Looked up from germline, CDR1 is SGHAT and CDR2 is FQDESV (reference sequence). The CDR3 region is CASRRQTNTEAFF. CDR3 coding DNA: TGTGCCAGCAGAAGACAGACCAACACTGAAGCTTTCTTT.

The chain joins TRBV25-1 to TRBJ2-6; D is ambiguous. From germline, CDR1 is MGHDK and CDR2 SYGVNS. Trimming pared 3 bases from V and 1 base from J, leaving 10 bases between. The CDR3 runs to 16 residues. This CDR3 is CASSDIGLSGANVLTF. The CDR3 nucleotides are TGTGCCAGCAGTGATATAGGCCTATCTGGGGCCAACGTCCTGACTTTC.

The gene calls are TRBV5-1 and TRBJ2-2; TRBD2 matches at 10 bases. The CDR3 extends over 16 amino acids. V dropped 4 bases and J dropped 6; count of bases not matched to a gene: 9. Germline V gene sequence: CDR1 SGHRS, CDR2 YFSETQ. Here the CDR3 reads CASSALLAGRSGELFF. DNA for the CDR3: TGCGCCAGCAGCGCACTACTAGCGGGAAGGTCCGGGGAGCTGTTTTTT.

The CDR3: CASSYGTGSNQPQHF. For the CDR3, the DNA is TGTGCCAGCAGTTACGGGACAGGGAGCAATCAGCCCCAGCATTTT. The chain links TRBV6-5 to TRBJ1-5; 9 bases are a match to TRBD1. The germline gives CDR1 MNHEY, CDR2 SVGAGI. The trim removed 2 bases at V and 1 base at J, leaving 0 bases unmatched. CDR3 length: 15 amino acids.

The chain employs TRBV6-5 and TRBJ1-1; D is ambiguous. Germline V CDR1 and CDR2: MNHEY, SVGAGI. V was pared by 5 bases and J by 3 bases, with 4 bases between. This CDR3 has 11 residues. CDR3 nucleotides: TGTGCCAGCAGTCGCGACACTGAAGCTTTCTTT. Encoded protein: CASSRDTEAFF.